The entry that follows covers one TCR beta chain sequence. Its antigen remains unidentified. Assay used: immunoSEQ multiplex PCR; TCRdb lists only in-frame clones, some missing. This table holds roughly 200,000 clones, 70% to 75% found once. Germline loops: CDR1 GTSNPN, CDR2 SVGIG (reference sequence). The CDR3 is 13 residues long. Trimming took off 1 base at V and 5 bases at J, with 9 bases between the two ends. The entry originates in a study of cytotoxic CD8 clonotypes in ibrutinib-treated CLL. Findings and caveats of the study: Once treatment began, public clonotypes, which were uncommon, contracted or stayed stable.

The V and J genes are TRBV30 and TRBJ1-3; D uncertain. The sequences come from PBMCs, collected after 12 months of ibrutinib treatment. The TCR sequence derives from a human donor with chronic lymphocytic leukemia. The CDR3 sequence: CAWSESNRNTIYF. The DNA for the CDR3 is TGTGCCTGGAGTGAGTCCAACCGAAACACCATATATTTT.